This is a list of T cell receptor beta chains from one sample in a study of beta chain features in type 1 diabetes. TCRdb's table, derived via immunoSEQ multiplex PCR, lists solely in-frame clones and lacks some. The table lists around 100,000 clones, roughly 28% of them singletons, with around 0.5% in the top ten. Source material: central memory CD4+ T cells from blood. These receptors all stem from a woman under 30 with type 1 diabetes. Both conserved end residues are part of each CDR3. The D gene is left open where the match is weak. Some rows have no size entry. The others give once, few or many, or a class for an expanded clone.

TRBV9	few	NA	TRBJ2-1	CASSPRAGSPSYNEQFF	TGTGCCAGCAGCCCCAGGGCAGGGTCCCCCTCCTACAATGAGCAGTTCTTC
TRBV2	NA	NA	TRBJ2-3	CASSGSTPDTQYF	TGTGCCAGCAGTGGTAGCACTCCAGATACGCAGTATTTT
TRBV19	NA	NA	TRBJ2-1	CAVRDYNEQFF	TGTGCCGTACGGGACTACAATGAGCAGTTCTTC
TRBV12-5	NA	NA	TRBJ2-3	CASGTLSGQASTDTQYF	TGTGCTAGTGGTACTCTAAGCGGCCAGGCAAGCACAGATACGCAGTATTTT
TRBV5-5	few	TRBD1	TRBJ2-1	CASSLEPPGTGAHEQFF	TGTGCCAGCAGCTTGGAACCCCCCGGGACAGGGGCCCATGAGCAGTTCTTC
TRBV19	NA	NA	TRBJ2-2	CASSINRFAGELFF	TGTGCCAGTAGTATAAATCGGTTCGCCGGGGAGCTGTTTTTT
TRBV2	once	TRBD1	TRBJ1-5	CASRADRHNQPQHF	TGTGCCAGCAGGGCGGACAGGCATAATCAGCCCCAGCATTTT
TRBV29-1	few	NA	TRBJ1-1	CSVALRGTEAFF	TGCAGCGTAGCACTTAGGGGCACTGAAGCTTTCTTT
TRBV19	NA	NA	TRBJ1-2	CASRGAAGGAEGYTF	TGTGCCAGTAGAGGTGCGGCTGGGGGGGCGGAAGGCTACACCTTC
TRBV30	once	TRBD1	TRBJ2-1	CAWARGHEQFF	TGTGCCTGGGCCAGGGGGCATGAGCAGTTCTTC
TRBV7-3	NA	TRBD2	TRBJ2-1	CASSLKGPTSGSNEQFF	TGTGCCAGCAGCTTAAAGGGCCCGACTAGCGGGAGTAATGAGCAGTTCTTC
TRBV6-6	once	NA	TRBJ1-4	CASSGGATNEKLFF	TGTGCCTCAAGCGGCGGCGCAACTAATGAAAAACTGTTTTTT
TRBV28	few	NA	TRBJ2-2	CASSRGIGGELFF	TGTGCCAGCAGTAGAGGAATCGGCGGGGAGCTGTTTTTT
TRBV19	NA	TRBD2	TRBJ2-7	CASSSRLAGGTYEQYF	TGTGCCAGTAGTTCCCGACTAGCGGGAGGAACTTACGAGCAGTACTTC
TRBV6-4	few	TRBD2	TRBJ2-1	CASNPTDGVLAGYNEQFF	TGTGCCAGCAATCCCACGGACGGGGTCCTAGCGGGGTACAATGAGCAGTTCTTC
TRBV4-2	NA	TRBD2	TRBJ2-2	CASSQELARAGELFF	TGTGCCAGCAGCCAAGAACTAGCGCGGGCCGGGGAGCTGTTTTTT
TRBV4-1	NA	NA	TRBJ2-1	CASGNFPRGYNEQFF	TGCGCCAGCGGAAACTTCCCCCGCGGATACAATGAGCAGTTCTTC
TRBV7-9	few	NA	TRBJ1-2	CASSFSGRANYGYTF	TGTGCCAGCAGCTTTTCAGGTAGAGCTAACTATGGCTACACCTTC
TRBV19	NA	NA	TRBJ2-1	CASSGLVGEQFF	TGTGCCAGTAGCGGACTGGTGGGTGAGCAGTTCTTC
TRBV28	few	TRBD1	TRBJ2-6	CASSLRGTAANVLTF	TGTGCCAGCAGTTTGAGAGGGACAGCGGCCAACGTCCTGACTTTC
TRBV7-2	few	TRBD1	TRBJ1-1	CASSPRTGIEAFF	TGTGCCAGCAGCCCACGGACAGGGATTGAAGCTTTCTTT
TRBV7-9	NA	TRBD1	TRBJ1-4	CASSPDRVTTNEKLFF	TGTGCCAGCAGCCCCGACAGGGTGACAACTAATGAAAAACTGTTTTTT
TRBV7-9	few	TRBD1	TRBJ1-2	CAGGSNYGYTF	TGTGCAGGGGGCTCTAACTATGGCTACACCTTC
TRBV7-2	NA	NA	TRBJ2-3	CASSSFTDTQYF	TGTGCCAGCAGCTCTTTCACAGATACGCAGTATTTT
TRBV27	NA	TRBD1	TRBJ1-2	CASSLFGTGVSLYGYTF	TGTGCCAGCAGTTTATTCGGGACAGGGGTCTCCCTCTATGGCTACACCTTC
TRBV4-1	few	NA	TRBJ2-3	CASSQDWYATSTDTQYF	TGCGCCAGCAGCCAAGATTGGTACGCCACTAGCACAGATACGCAGTATTTT
TRBV21-1	few	NA	TRBJ2-3	CASSPSGRESPVEANTQYF	TGTGCCAGCAGCCCTAGCGGGAGAGAGTCCCCCGTTGAGGCCAATACGCAGTATTTT
TRBV7-9	few	NA	TRBJ1-4	CASTKSGEKLFF	TGTGCCAGCACCAAGTCGGGGGAAAAACTGTTTTTT
TRBV6-5	NA	TRBD2	TRBJ2-4	CASTTGGGKNIQYF	TGTGCCAGCACCACGGGCGGGGGGAAAAACATTCAGTACTTC
TRBV5-1	few	TRBD2	TRBJ2-5	CASSPNSGRGTETQYF	TGCGCCAGCAGCCCCAATAGCGGGAGAGGGACGGAGACCCAGTACTTC
TRBV11-2	NA	TRBD1	TRBJ1-4	CASSSGDRGSNEKLFF	TGTGCCAGCAGCTCGGGAGACAGGGGTTCTAATGAAAAACTGTTTTTT
TRBV14	NA	NA	TRBJ2-1	CASSQVLGLYNEQFF	TGTGCCAGCAGCCAAGTGCTGGGGCTGTACAATGAGCAGTTCTTC
TRBV28	few	TRBD2	TRBJ2-7	CASSPGTTIYEQYF	TGTGCCAGCAGTCCCGGGACTACCATCTACGAGCAGTACTTC
TRBV29-1	few	NA	TRBJ1-1	CSLKEGNTEAFF	TGCAGCCTTAAGGAGGGGAACACTGAAGCTTTCTTT
TRBV7-2	few	NA	TRBJ1-5	CASSLDGSNQPQHF	TGTGCCAGCAGCTTAGACGGTAGCAATCAGCCCCAGCATTTT
TRBV28	NA	NA	TRBJ1-3	CASSRGGLFEGNTIYF	TGTGCCAGCAGCCGAGGAGGACTCTTCGAGGGAAACACCATATATTTT
TRBV2	NA	NA	TRBJ2-6	CASSGQRSGANVLTF	TGTGCCAGCAGTGGTCAGCGCTCTGGGGCCAACGTCCTGACTTTC
TRBV7-9	NA	TRBD1	TRBJ1-2	CASSLAVGTGNNYGYTF	TGTGCCAGCAGCTTAGCGGTCGGGACAGGGAATAACTATGGCTACACCTTC
TRBV11-2	NA	TRBD1	TRBJ1-1	CASSPDRGNTEAFF	TGTGCCAGCAGCCCAGACAGGGGGAACACTGAAGCTTTCTTT
TRBV7-2	NA	TRBD1	TRBJ1-2	CASSVSGQGYGYTF	TGTGCCAGCAGCGTTTCGGGACAGGGATATGGCTACACCTTC
TRBV7-9	NA	NA	TRBJ2-7	CASSWTGTSPAYEQYF	TGTGCCAGCAGCTGGACCGGGACTTCCCCAGCCTACGAGCAGTACTTC
TRBV5-1	few	TRBD2	TRBJ2-1	CASSPGLAGINEQFF	TGCGCCAGCAGCCCAGGACTAGCGGGAATCAATGAGCAGTTCTTC
TRBV5-1	few	TRBD2	TRBJ2-1	CASSLIPAGGSYNEQFF	TGCGCCAGCAGCTTGATCCCCGCGGGAGGCTCCTACAATGAGCAGTTCTTC
TRBV28	NA	TRBD1	TRBJ1-2	CASGDSISNYGYTF	TGTGCCAGCGGGGACAGCATTTCTAACTATGGCTACACCTTC
TRBV30	NA	NA	TRBJ2-6	CAWSPWTRGGGANVLTF	TGTGCCTGGAGTCCCTGGACCCGGGGTGGTGGGGCCAACGTCCTGACTTTC
TRBV30	NA	NA	TRBJ1-3	CAWGKGSSGNTIYF	TGTGCCTGGGGGAAGGGGTCCTCTGGAAACACCATATATTTT
TRBV30	NA	NA	TRBJ1-2	CAWRGTYSGYTF	TGTGCCTGGAGGGGTACGTACAGCGGCTACACCTTC
TRBV28	NA	NA	TRBJ2-1	CASSSPPAVRAGQKEQFF	TGTGCCAGCAGTTCCCCCCCCGCTGTAAGGGCGGGACAGAAAGAGCAGTTCTTC
TRBV5-1	few	TRBD1	TRBJ1-1	CASSKGQGNTEAFF	TGCGCCAGCAGTAAAGGACAGGGAAACACTGAAGCTTTCTTT
TRBV7-2	NA	NA	TRBJ1-1	CASSFLGTEAFF	TGTGCCAGCAGCTTTCTAGGGACAGAAGCTTTCTTT
TRBV5-1	few	TRBD1	TRBJ1-2	CASSLGQGNYGYTF	TGCGCCAGCAGCTTGGGACAGGGGAACTATGGCTACACCTTC
TRBV5-1	NA	NA	TRBJ1-1	CASSLDTPNTEAFF	TGCGCCAGCAGCTTGGACACCCCGAACACTGAAGCTTTCTTT
TRBV18	NA	NA	TRBJ1-2	CASSPGGAQAMSYTF	TGTGCCAGCTCACCGGGGGGGGCGCAGGCGATGAGCTACACCTTC